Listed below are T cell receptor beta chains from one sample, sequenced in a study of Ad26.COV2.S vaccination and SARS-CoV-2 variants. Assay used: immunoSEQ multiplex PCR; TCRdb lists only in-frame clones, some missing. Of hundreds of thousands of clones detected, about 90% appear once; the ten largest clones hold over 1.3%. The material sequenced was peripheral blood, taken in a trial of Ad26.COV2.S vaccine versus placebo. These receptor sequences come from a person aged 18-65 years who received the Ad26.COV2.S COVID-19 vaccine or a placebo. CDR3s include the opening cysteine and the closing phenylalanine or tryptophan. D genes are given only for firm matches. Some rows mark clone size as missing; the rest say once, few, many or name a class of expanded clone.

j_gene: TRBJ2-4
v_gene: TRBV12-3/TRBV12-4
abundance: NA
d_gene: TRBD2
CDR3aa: CASSLASGGFQYF

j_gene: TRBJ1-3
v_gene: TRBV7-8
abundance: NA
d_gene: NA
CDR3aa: CASSYVRGSSGNTIYF

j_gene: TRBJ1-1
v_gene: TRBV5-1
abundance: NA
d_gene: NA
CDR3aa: CASSLGGEITEAFF

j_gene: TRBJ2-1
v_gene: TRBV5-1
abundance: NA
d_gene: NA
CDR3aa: CASSPWSVGGDNNEQFF

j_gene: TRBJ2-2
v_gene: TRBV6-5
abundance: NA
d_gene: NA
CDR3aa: CASTPNTGELFF

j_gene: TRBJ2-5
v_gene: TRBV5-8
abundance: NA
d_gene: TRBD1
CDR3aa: CASRRTGVPQETQYF

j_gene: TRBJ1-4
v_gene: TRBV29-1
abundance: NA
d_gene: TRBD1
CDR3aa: CSVAHRGSEKLFF

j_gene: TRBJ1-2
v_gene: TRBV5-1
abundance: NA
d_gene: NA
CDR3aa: CASSLEFRLSDYTF

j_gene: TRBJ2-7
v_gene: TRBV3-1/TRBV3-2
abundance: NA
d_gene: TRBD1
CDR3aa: CASSQRRQGAEEQYF

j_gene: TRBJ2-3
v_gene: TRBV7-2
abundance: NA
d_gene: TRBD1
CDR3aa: CASSHGQGVTDTQYF

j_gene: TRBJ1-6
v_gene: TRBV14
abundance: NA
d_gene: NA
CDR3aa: CASSLEWWGTGKGSPLHF

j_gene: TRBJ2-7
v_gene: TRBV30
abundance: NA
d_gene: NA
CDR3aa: CAWREGHEQYF

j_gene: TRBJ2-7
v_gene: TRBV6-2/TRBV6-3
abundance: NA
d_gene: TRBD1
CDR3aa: CASSDRVYEQYF

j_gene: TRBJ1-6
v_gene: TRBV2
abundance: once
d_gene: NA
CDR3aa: CATRAGEDSPLHF

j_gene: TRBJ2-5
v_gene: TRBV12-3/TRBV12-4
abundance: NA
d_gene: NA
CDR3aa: CASSLDGETQYF

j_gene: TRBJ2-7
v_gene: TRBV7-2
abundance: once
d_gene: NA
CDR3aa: CASSLARTTTVYEQYF

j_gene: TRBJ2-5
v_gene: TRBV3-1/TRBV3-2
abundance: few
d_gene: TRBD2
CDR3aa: CASSPTSGQETQYF

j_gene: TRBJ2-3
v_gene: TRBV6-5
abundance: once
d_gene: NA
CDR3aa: CASRIPITDTQYF

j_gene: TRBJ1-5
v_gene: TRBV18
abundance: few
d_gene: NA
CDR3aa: CASSPSDDQPQHF

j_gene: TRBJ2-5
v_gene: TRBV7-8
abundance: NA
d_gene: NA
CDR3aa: CASFYGRYPQETQYF

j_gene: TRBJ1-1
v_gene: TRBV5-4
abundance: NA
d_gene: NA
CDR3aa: CASSLTGTPEAFF

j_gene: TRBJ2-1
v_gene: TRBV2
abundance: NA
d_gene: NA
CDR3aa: CASSTQAGAQFVEQFF

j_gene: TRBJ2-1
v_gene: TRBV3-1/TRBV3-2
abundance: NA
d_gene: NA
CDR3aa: CASSQYLAGEQFF

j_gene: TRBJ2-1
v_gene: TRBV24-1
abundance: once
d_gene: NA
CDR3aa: CATQESSYNEQFF

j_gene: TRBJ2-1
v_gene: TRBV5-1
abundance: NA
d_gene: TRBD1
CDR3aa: CASSSWTGKNEQFF

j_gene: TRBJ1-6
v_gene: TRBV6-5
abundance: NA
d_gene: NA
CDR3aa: CASSYSGGLRNSPLHF